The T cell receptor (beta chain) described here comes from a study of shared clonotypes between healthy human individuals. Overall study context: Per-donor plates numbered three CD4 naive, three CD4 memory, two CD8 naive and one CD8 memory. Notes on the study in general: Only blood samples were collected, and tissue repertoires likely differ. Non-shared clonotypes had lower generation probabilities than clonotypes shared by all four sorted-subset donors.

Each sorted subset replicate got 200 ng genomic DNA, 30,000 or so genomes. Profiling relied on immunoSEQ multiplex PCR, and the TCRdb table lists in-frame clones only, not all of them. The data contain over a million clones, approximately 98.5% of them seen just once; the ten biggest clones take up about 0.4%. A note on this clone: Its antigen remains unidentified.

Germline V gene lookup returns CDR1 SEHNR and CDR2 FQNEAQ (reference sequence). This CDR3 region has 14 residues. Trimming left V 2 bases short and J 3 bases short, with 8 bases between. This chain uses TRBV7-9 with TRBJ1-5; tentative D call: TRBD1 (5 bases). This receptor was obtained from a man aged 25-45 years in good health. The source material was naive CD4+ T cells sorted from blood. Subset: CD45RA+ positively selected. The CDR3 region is CASSLQTDNQPQHF. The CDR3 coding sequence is TGTGCCAGCAGCTTACAGACAGACAATCAGCCCCAGCATTTT.